These T cell receptor beta chains were read from a single sample in a study of graft-versus-host responses after intestinal transplantation. Using immunoSEQ multiplex PCR, the repertoire was profiled, and TCRdb retains in-frame clones only, with some absent. Of roughly 99,000 clones listed, about 82% are singletons. Material: PBMCs, obtained 255 days after intestinal transplant. All receptors come from a human patient who received an intestinal transplant, so some T cells may come from the graft donor. CDR3s include the opening cysteine and the closing phenylalanine or tryptophan. The D gene is left open where the match is weak.

j_call,d_call,v_call,cdr3_aa
TRBJ2-7,TRBD2,TRBV5-1,CASSPSGRSPYEQYF
TRBJ2-6,-,TRBV7-9,CASSPVGSGANVLTF
TRBJ2-1,TRBD2,TRBV2,CASSYSPLAGVYNEQFF
TRBJ2-2,TRBD2,TRBV10-2,CASSEAGGVTGELFF
TRBJ2-1,TRBD1,TRBV5-6,CASSARGQPYNEQFF
TRBJ2-3,-,TRBV10-3,CAIQNDTDTQYF
TRBJ1-2,TRBD1,TRBV5-6,CAGSQRTGDGYTF
TRBJ1-4,TRBD1,TRBV7-3,CASTSTGGWPATNEKLFF
TRBJ1-2,TRBD1,TRBV2,CASTGQIYGYTF
TRBJ2-3,-,TRBV9,CASSVVGRGTDTQYF
TRBJ1-5,-,TRBV7-8,CASSLGPWVSQPQHF
TRBJ1-1,-,TRBV6-1,CASRENTEAFF
TRBJ2-7,-,TRBV27,CASSLTGDEQYF
TRBJ1-4,TRBD1,TRBV5-6,CASSWGRDRNQGNEKLFF
TRBJ1-1,-,TRBV6-5,CASSYLYRAGTEAFF
TRBJ1-4,TRBD1,TRBV13,CASSSRDSATNEKLFF
TRBJ2-5,-,TRBV7-9,CAAQRSGAETQYF
TRBJ1-4,TRBD1,TRBV7-9,CASSSTSQGSPNEKLFF
-,-,TRBV28,CASSPLLGYEQYF
TRBJ1-1,-,TRBV25-1,CASSEGGRDTEAFF
TRBJ2-5,-,TRBV15,CATSNRGGTQYF
TRBJ2-1,TRBD1,TRBV6-1,CASSEAPAGGNEQFF
TRBJ1-4,-,TRBV28,CASSSSGTYEKLFF
TRBJ1-5,-,TRBV6-5,CATRAGPEVWIPQHF
TRBJ1-2,-,TRBV5-6,CASSLLDLYGYTF
TRBJ2-3,TRBD2,TRBV2,CASRGRLAGYTDTQYF